One and the same sample provided the 10 T cell receptor beta chains below, sequenced in a study of OX40 agonist ivuxolimab in advanced cancers. The method was immunoSEQ multiplex PCR; TCRdb's version includes in-frame clones alone and lacks a portion of them. Among around 56,000 clones listed, about four fifths were seen once. The sample in question was CD4+ or CD8+ T cells sorted from blood, obtained in a trial of the OX40 agonist ivuxolimab. These receptors were collected from an adult with an advanced solid tumor such as melanoma, head and neck, liver or kidney cancer.

V gene TRBV19 combines with J gene TRBJ2-7; D uncertain. Germline V gene lookup returns CDR1 LNHDA and CDR2 SQIVND (reference sequence). Trimming removed 3 bases at V and 1 base at J, with 10 bases between. The length of the CDR3 is 14 residues. The DNA of the CDR3 is TGTGCCAGTAGTATGGACGGACGGTCCTACGAGCAGTACTTC. Its protein product is CASSMDGRSYEQYF.

The chain recombines TRBV7-2 with TRBJ2-5; 11 bases agree with TRBD1. The CDR3 has 17 amino acids. Germline CDR1 and CDR2: SGHTA and FQGNSA. With V trimmed by 3 bases and J by 4 bases, 10 bases remained unmatched. The CDR3 is CASSFMGTGTGGETQYF. CDR3 DNA sequence: TGTGCCAGCAGCTTCATGGGGACCGGGACAGGGGGAGAGACCCAGTACTTC.

The V gene is TRBV6-4, the J gene TRBJ2-5, with D maybe TRBD1 (5 bases). V lost 4 bases and J lost 4, with 10 bases in between. Germline CDR1 is MRHNA and CDR2 is SNTAGT. The CDR3 is 13 amino acids. CDR3 region: CASSVRGGETQYF. The CDR3 DNA is TGTGCCAGCAGTGTTAGGGGTGGAGAGACCCAGTACTTC.

The rearrangement uses TRBV19 and TRBJ1-1, with TRBD1 identical over 7 bases. Trimming cost V 3 bases and J 1 base; bases outside gene matches: 2. The CDR3 totals 14 residues. CDR1 is LNHDA, CDR2 SQIVND, per germline (reference sequence). The CDR3 DNA reads as TGTGCCAGTAGTATGTACAGGGGGAACACTGAAGCTTTCTTT. Translated, it gives CASSMYRGNTEAFF.

V gene TRBV11-2 combines with J gene TRBJ2-5; weak D call: TRBD2 (5 bases). The germline V gene encodes CDR1 SGHAT and CDR2 FQNNGV. The V gene lost 8 bases and the J gene lost 1 base, with 11 bases spanning the gap. The CDR3 is 13 amino acids. CDR3 amino acids: CASGPDFQETQYF. The CDR3 DNA sequence: TGTGCCAGCGGCCCGGACTTCCAAGAGACCCAGTACTTC.

The rearrangement joins TRBV9 to TRBJ2-7, with 13 bases identical to TRBD2. Germline lookup yields CDR1 SGDLS and CDR2 YYNGEE. V gave up 4 bases and J gave up 0 bases; unmatched junction bases: 10. The CDR3 has 18 residues. CDR3 loop: CASSPGPLAGGPSYEQYF. For the CDR3, the DNA is TGTGCCAGCAGCCCCGGTCCACTAGCGGGAGGGCCCTCCTACGAGCAGTACTTC.

The gene calls are TRBV30 and TRBJ2-1; TRBD2 matches 11 bases. Germline V gene sequence: CDR1 GTSNPN, CDR2 SVGIG (reference sequence). The CDR3 covers 15 residues. The trim removed 0 bases at V and 13 bases at J, leaving 11 bases unmatched. In nucleotides, the CDR3 is TGTGCCTGGAGTGTACGGGGTAGCGGGAGGGCATTTCAGTTCTTC. It is translated as CAWSVRGSGRAFQFF.

The genes are TRBV5-4 and TRBJ2-5, with unresolved D. This CDR3 is built from 14 residues. Germline V gene data show CDR1 as SGHNT and CDR2 as YYREEE (reference sequence). V lost 7 bases and J lost 1, with 14 bases in between. The chain's CDR3 is CASRRRGSQETQYF. The CDR3 DNA sequence: TGTGCCAGCCGTCGTCGTGGAAGCCAAGAGACCCAGTACTTC.

The chain uses TRBV27 and TRBJ2-1; D perhaps matches TRBD1 (7 bases). This CDR3 region has 16 residues. Germline V gene sequence: CDR1 MNHEY, CDR2 SMNVEV (reference sequence). Trimming took off 5 bases at V and 3 bases at J, with 17 bases between the two ends. This CDR3 is CASSPNGGGRYNEQFF. In nucleotides, the CDR3 is TGTGCCAGCAGTCCCAATGGAGGGGGCCGCTACAATGAGCAGTTCTTC.

The V gene is TRBV19, the J gene TRBJ1-5, with 10 bases matching TRBD1. With 0 bases clipped from V and 5 bases from J, the junction kept 1 base outside the gene matches. Germline assignment: CDR1 LNHDA and CDR2 SQIVND (reference sequence). This CDR3 is 15 amino acids long. DNA of the CDR3: TGTGCCAGTAGTATAGAGGGACAGGGGTATCAGCCCCAGCATTTT. Amino acid sequence: CASSIEGQGYQPQHF.